This entry concerns a single T cell receptor beta chain. The sample belongs to a study of shared clonotypes between healthy human individuals. The length of the CDR3 is 17 residues. Germline loops: CDR1 SQVTM, CDR2 ANQGSEA. With 1 base clipped from V and 3 bases from J, the junction kept 11 bases outside the gene matches. Some clones are missing from TCRdb's copy, which holds only in-frame ones; the method was immunoSEQ multiplex PCR. The sample holds 2 million to 2.5 million clones, roughly 94% seen once. CD45RO-negative, CCR7-positively selected cells formed the naive CD8 fraction, excluding terminally differentiated effector memory CD45RA+ cells.

This TCR was sampled from a young man in good health. Sequenced material: naive CD8+ T cells sorted from blood. This rearrangement joins TRBV29-1 to TRBJ2-1, with TRBD1 identical over 8 bases. CDR3 protein: CSVEGGDRTQYYNEQFF. The CDR3 DNA is TGCAGCGTTGAAGGTGGGGACAGGACCCAATACTACAATGAGCAGTTCTTC.